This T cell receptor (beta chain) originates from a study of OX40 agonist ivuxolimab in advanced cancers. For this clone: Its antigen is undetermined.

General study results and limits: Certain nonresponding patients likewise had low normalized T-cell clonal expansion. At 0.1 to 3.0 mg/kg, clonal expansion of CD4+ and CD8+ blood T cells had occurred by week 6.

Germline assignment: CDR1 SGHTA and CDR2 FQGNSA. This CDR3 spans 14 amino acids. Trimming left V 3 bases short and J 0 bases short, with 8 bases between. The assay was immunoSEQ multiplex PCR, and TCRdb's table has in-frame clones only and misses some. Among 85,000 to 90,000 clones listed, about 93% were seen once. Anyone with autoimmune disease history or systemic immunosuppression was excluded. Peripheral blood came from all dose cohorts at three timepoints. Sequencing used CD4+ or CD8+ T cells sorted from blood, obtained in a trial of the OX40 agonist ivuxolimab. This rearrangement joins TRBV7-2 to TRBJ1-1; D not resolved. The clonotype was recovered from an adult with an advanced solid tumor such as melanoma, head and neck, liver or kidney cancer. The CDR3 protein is CASSLHLLNTEAFF. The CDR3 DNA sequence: TGTGCCAGCAGCTTGCACCTATTGAACACTGAAGCTTTCTTT. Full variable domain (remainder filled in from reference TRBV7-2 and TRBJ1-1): GAGVSQSPSNKVTEKGKDVELRCDPISGHTALYWYRQSLGQGLEFLIYFQGNSAPDKSGLPSDRFSAERTGGSVSTLTIQRTQQEDSAVYLCASSLHLLNTEAFFGQGTRLTVV.